This T cell receptor beta chain was profiled in a study of blood T cell repertoires in COVID-19. Study context: Some COVID-19 samples were acute and others convalescent; all came from the United States, Italy and Spain. The cDNA or gDNA used as material had been derived from T cells, B-cell-depleted T cells, or PBMCs.

Per the authors' pipeline: Estimation of nucleated cell counts was performed using reference gene primer amplification. Generated by immunoSEQ multiplex PCR, the TCRdb table keeps only in-frame clones and is missing some. V and J calls and clone size are as listed in that table; D and trimming were resolved from the DNA. Seen here are about 200,000 clones, roughly 86% observed once, and the top ten hold approximately 12%. The trim removed 1 base at V and 6 bases at J, leaving 1 base unmatched. CDR1 is KGHSH and CDR2 is LQKENI in the germline V gene. CDR3 length equals 14 residues. This clone was recorded only once. The same CDR3 is also encoded by other DNA sequences in this sample.

The sequence was collected from a woman aged 35 to 49 with acute or convalescent COVID-19. This chain links TRBV18 with TRBJ2-7, with 12 nucleotides matching TRBD2. Sequencing was done on a sample of peripheral blood. Written as DNA, the CDR3 is TGTGCCAGCTCACCACTGGGACTAGCGGGCGAGCAGTACTTC. Encoded protein: CASSPLGLAGEQYF.